This T cell receptor beta chain originates from a study of sequential checkpoint blockade in melanoma. TCRdb's copy holds only in-frame clones and misses some; the assay was immunoSEQ multiplex PCR. The table lists 15,000 to 25,000 clones, 82% of them singletons. Regarding treatment: randomized to nivolumab then ipilimumab (arm A) or the reverse (arm B). PBMC sorting kept live CD3+CD8+ cells without CD19 or CD56. With 4 bases removed from V and 5 bases from J, the gap between germline ends came to 12 bases. The CDR3 totals 14 residues. In germline, CDR1 is MDHEN, CDR2 SYDVKM. The chain joins TRBV28 to TRBJ1-5; D is unclear. The receptor's source is a human donor with melanoma. Sequencing used CD8+ T cells sorted from blood (inferred from file names), obtained from a patient given nivolumab and ipilimumab in sequence. CDR3 residues: CASSSGFKDQPQHF. CDR3 DNA: TGTGCCAGCAGTTCGGGGTTTAAGGATCAGCCCCAGCATTTT.